These 21 T cell receptor beta chains came from one sample sequenced in a study of T cell responses to AZD1222 COVID-19 vaccine. Measured with immunoSEQ multiplex PCR; TCRdb has only the in-frame clones, and not every one. This sample has 100,000 to 150,000 clones, with roughly 89% found just once. Sequences were derived from peripheral blood, sampled on day 0 of AZD1222 vaccination. The source of these receptors is an adult in good health.

The CDR3 protein is CASSLYRTGSTEAFF. CDR3 coding DNA: TGTGCCAGCAGCTTGTATAGGACAGGTTCGACTGAAGCTTTCTTT. The J gene is TRBJ1-1, the V gene TRBV5-4, with 7 positions matching TRBD1. CDR1 and CDR2 (germline): SGHNT, YYREEE (reference sequence). The CDR3 is made up of 15 amino acids. J lost 5 bases, V lost 1 base, and 8 bases had no gene match.

V usage is TRBV19 and J usage is TRBJ1-1; D not resolved. V was clipped by 6 bases and J by 2 bases, with 13 bases between them. Germline lookup yields CDR1 LNHDA and CDR2 SQIVND (reference sequence). This CDR3 region has 14 residues. The CDR3 loop is CASSSRRDNTEAFF. As DNA, the CDR3 is TGTGCCAGTAGCAGTAGGAGGGATAACACTGAAGCTTTCTTT.

V is TRBV29-1 and J is TRBJ1-1; 7 bases match TRBD1. V lost 6 bases and J lost 2; bases outside the gene matches: 9. Germline V CDR1 and CDR2: SQVTM, ANQGSEA. The CDR3 consists of 14 residues. In nucleotides, the CDR3 is TGCAGCGTCTGGGACGACAGGGTAAACACTGAAGCTTTCTTT. This gives the protein CSVWDDRVNTEAFF. Drawing the rest from reference TRBV29-1 and TRBJ1-1, the complete variable domain is SAVISQKPSRDICQRGTSLTIQCQVDSQVTMMFWYRQQPGQSLTLIATANQGSEATYESGFVIDKFPISRPNLTFSTLTVSNMSPEDSSIYLCSVWDDRVNTEAFFGQGTRLTVV.

This clone was found a few times. V usage is TRBV6-2 or TRBV6-3 and J usage is TRBJ1-2; D unclear. Germline values: CDR1 MNHEY, CDR2 SVGEGT. The length of the CDR3 is 15 residues. With 0 bases removed from V and 4 bases from J, the gap between germline ends came to 12 bases. CDR3 in amino acids: CASSYSAGRAYGYTF. Written as DNA, the CDR3 is TGTGCCAGCAGTTACTCGGCAGGAAGGGCCTATGGCTACACCTTC.

This clone came up a few times. This rearrangement joins TRBV6-5 to TRBJ2-1; the D gene could be TRBD1 or TRBD2 (5 bases each). Germline-derived CDR1 and CDR2 are MNHEY and SVGAGI. This CDR3 contains 16 residues. V dropped 0 bases and J dropped 7 bases, with 16 bases sitting between them. This CDR3 is CASSYSWGFLWNEQFF. The DNA for the CDR3 is TGTGCCAGCAGTTACTCATGGGGGTTTCTGTGGAATGAGCAGTTCTTC.

The chain links TRBV15 to TRBJ2-2; unclear D gene. From germline, CDR1 is LNHNV and CDR2 YYDKDF (reference sequence). The germline V and J ends were trimmed by 0 bases and 0 bases, with 5 bases remaining between them. The CDR3 runs to 15 residues. The CDR3 DNA reads as TGTGCCACCAGCAGAGAGGGGTCGAACACCGGGGAGCTGTTTTTT. Translation: CATSREGSNTGELFF.

The chain joins TRBV27 to TRBJ2-7; 11 bases are a match to TRBD2. The CDR3 has 15 residues. V was pared by 6 bases and J by 2 bases, with 6 bases of the junction left unmatched. CDR1 is MNHEY and CDR2 is SMNVEV in the germline V gene (reference sequence). CDR3 in amino acids: CASRSGTSGTYEQYF. In nucleotides, the CDR3 is TGTGCCAGCAGAAGCGGGACTAGCGGAACCTACGAGCAGTACTTC.

V and J are TRBV9 and TRBJ2-3; the D gene is possibly TRBD2 (6 bases). CDR3 length equals 15 residues. Trimming took 2 bases from V and 0 from J, leaving 10 bases between them. Germline-derived CDR1 and CDR2 are SGDLS and YYNGEE. CDR3 amino acids: CASSVGTGSTDTQYF. The DNA of the CDR3 is TGTGCCAGCAGCGTGGGGACTGGCAGCACAGATACGCAGTATTTT.

The sample holds a few counts of this clone. V is TRBV4-1 and J is TRBJ1-5; no definite D call. CDR1 is MGHRA and CDR2 is YSYEKL in the germline V gene. Trimming shortened V by 1 base and J by 2 bases, and 18 bases separated the two germline ends. The CDR3 has 18 residues. CDR3 nucleotides: TGCGCCAGCAGCCAAGTATGGGCCCCAAGTCGAGGCAATCAGCCCCAGCATTTT. This gives the protein CASSQVWAPSRGNQPQHF.

The rearrangement links TRBV30 to TRBJ1-3; D gene uncertain. Trimming left V 7 bases short and J 4 bases short, with 14 bases between. CDR1 and CDR2 (germline): GTSNPN, SVGIG (reference sequence). The CDR3 extends over 13 amino acids. Written as DNA, the CDR3 is TGTGCCTCTACCTCCTCCAAGGGAAACACCATATATTTT. Translating it yields CASTSSKGNTIYF.

This sequence joins TRBV12-3 or TRBV12-4 and TRBJ1-1; D might be TRBD1 (5 bases). V dropped 3 bases and J dropped 7 bases, with 12 bases sitting between them. The CDR3 length is 13 residues. The DNA for the CDR3 is TGTGCCAGCAGTTTCGGCAGGGCCCGTGAAGCTTTCTTT. Its translation is CASSFGRAREAFF.

J is TRBJ2-1 and V is TRBV19; 8 nucleotides align to TRBD1. The trim removed 5 bases at V and 1 base at J, leaving 4 bases unmatched. This CDR3 region has 15 residues. Germline values: CDR1 LNHDA, CDR2 SQIVND (reference sequence). CDR3 protein: CASSWDRTSYNEQFF. DNA of the CDR3: TGTGCCAGTAGTTGGGACAGGACTTCCTACAATGAGCAGTTCTTC.

This chain joins TRBV2 and TRBJ1-1; D is unresolved. Germline V gene lookup returns CDR1 SNHLY and CDR2 FYNNEI. This CDR3 spans 11 amino acids. The ends were cut back, 6 bases at V and 6 bases at J, with 8 bases in the middle. The CDR3 nucleotides read TGTGCCAGCAGCGTTAGACCTGAAGCTTTCTTT. It is translated as CASSVRPEAFF.

The chain combines TRBV10-3 with TRBJ2-6, with D maybe TRBD1 (6 bases). The CDR3 extends over 15 amino acids. The germline V and J ends were trimmed by 6 bases and 5 bases, with 14 bases remaining between them. CDR1 is ENHRY, CDR2 SYGVKD, per germline. The CDR3 region has the DNA TGTGCCATCAGGGGACGGGACATGCGGGCCAACGTCCTGACTTTC. Its protein is CAIRGRDMRANVLTF.

The chain joins TRBV6-5 to TRBJ2-2, with a tentative D call TRBD2 (5 bases). The germline V gene has CDR1 MNHEY and CDR2 SVGAGI. Trimming took off 1 base at V and 6 bases at J, with 9 bases between the two ends. The CDR3 is made up of 14 amino acids. CDR3 nucleotides: TGTGCCAGCAGTTACTTACCCGGGGCCGGGGAGCTGTTTTTT. Its translation is CASSYLPGAGELFF.

This clone showed up just a few times. The chain is built from TRBV29-1 and TRBJ1-1, with 9 bases identical to TRBD1. The ends lost 7 bases at V and 0 bases at J; junction bases unmatched: 9. The CDR3 covers 15 residues. The V gene's germline CDR1 is SQVTM and CDR2 ANQGSEA. The CDR3 nucleotides are TGCAGCGCCGGGACAGGGTGGGGTATGAACACTGAAGCTTTCTTT. Translation gives CSAGTGWGMNTEAFF.

The chain uses TRBV2 and TRBJ1-4; 10 bases match TRBD1. Trimming removed 6 bases from V and 10 bases from J; junction bases left unmatched: 8. The CDR3 consists of 14 residues. The germline gives CDR1 SNHLY, CDR2 FYNNEI. In nucleotides, the CDR3 is TGTGCCAGCAGCGCGGACAGGGGGTATGGAAAACTGTTTTTT. This sequence encodes CASSADRGYGKLFF.

The chain recombines TRBV6-5 with TRBJ1-1; tentative D call: TRBD1 (5 bases). Trimming left V 0 bases short and J 2 bases short, with 7 bases between. CDR1 MNHEY and CDR2 SVGAGI come from the germline V gene. The CDR3 is 14 amino acids. The CDR3 coding sequence is TGTGCCAGCAGTTACTCTGGGACCAACACTGAAGCTTTCTTT. Protein sequence: CASSYSGTNTEAFF.

The chain uses TRBV6-6 and TRBJ1-1, with no clear D. This CDR3 is built from 12 residues. In germline, CDR1 is MNHNY, CDR2 SVGAGI (reference sequence). The V and J ends lost 6 bases and 4 bases respectively, with 9 bases between them. The CDR3 DNA reads TGTGCCAGCAGCCGATCAGGCACTGAAGCTTTCTTT. Residues: CASSRSGTEAFF.

The chain employs TRBV5-1 and TRBJ2-3; D may correspond to TRBD1 or TRBD2 (6 bases each). Germline values: CDR1 SGHRS, CDR2 YFSETQ. The CDR3 covers 14 residues. The ends were cut back, 1 base at V and 4 bases at J, with 10 bases in the middle. The chain's CDR3 is CASSLTGAADTQYF. CDR3 in DNA: TGCGCCAGCAGCTTGACGGGGGCAGCAGATACGCAGTATTTT.

This chain links TRBV2 with TRBJ1-2, with D maybe TRBD1 (5 bases). Trimming stripped 3 bases from V and 7 bases from J, with 15 bases between. The CDR3 has 14 amino acids. Per the germline V gene, CDR1 is SNHLY and CDR2 is FYNNEI. CDR3 region: CASSDRGGSAGYTF. The CDR3 region has the DNA TGTGCCAGCAGTGATAGGGGAGGGAGCGCTGGCTACACCTTC.